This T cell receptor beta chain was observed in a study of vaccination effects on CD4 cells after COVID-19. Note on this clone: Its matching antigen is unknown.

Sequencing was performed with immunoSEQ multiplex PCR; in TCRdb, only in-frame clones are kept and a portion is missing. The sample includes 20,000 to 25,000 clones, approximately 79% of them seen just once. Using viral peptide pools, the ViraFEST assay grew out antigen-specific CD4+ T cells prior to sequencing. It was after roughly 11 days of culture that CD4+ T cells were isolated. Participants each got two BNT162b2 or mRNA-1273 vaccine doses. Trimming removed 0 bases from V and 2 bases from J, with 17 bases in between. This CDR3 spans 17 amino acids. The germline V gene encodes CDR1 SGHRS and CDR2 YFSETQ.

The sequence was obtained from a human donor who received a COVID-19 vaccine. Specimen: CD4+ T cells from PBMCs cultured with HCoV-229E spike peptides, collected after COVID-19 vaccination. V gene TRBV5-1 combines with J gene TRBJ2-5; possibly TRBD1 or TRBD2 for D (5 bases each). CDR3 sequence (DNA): TGCGCCAGCAGCTTGGGCAGGGCGTCAACGGGGCAAGAGACCCAGTACTTC. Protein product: CASSLGRASTGQETQYF.